Given below is one T cell receptor beta chain in context. Its antigen is undetermined. The data belong to a study of T cell responses to AZD1222 COVID-19 vaccine. Profiling relied on immunoSEQ multiplex PCR, and the TCRdb table lists in-frame clones only, not all of them. Of approximately 150,000 clones listed, 85% to 95% were seen once; the top ten hold more than 1.1%. Overall study results and limits: Spike-specific TCR repertoires showed rising breadth and depth after two AZD1222 doses. Among spike-specific TCRs, nearly half reportedly target unmutated variant regions.

With 0 bases removed from V and 3 bases from J, the gap between germline ends came to 17 bases. This CDR3 contains 17 residues. CDR1 is SGHDT, CDR2 YYEEEE, per germline. The clonotype was recovered from an adult in good health. The material sequenced was peripheral blood, taken on day 0 of AZD1222 vaccination. J is TRBJ2-3 and V is TRBV5-6, with D possibly being TRBD2 (6 bases). The CDR3 sequence is CASSLGSGSGGTDTQYF. CDR3 DNA: TGTGCCAGCAGCTTGGGGAGTGGTAGCGGAGGAACAGATACGCAGTATTTT. Based on the CDR3 plus reference TRBV5-6 and TRBJ2-3, the full variable domain is DAGVTQSPTHLIKTRGQQVTLRCSPKSGHDTVSWYQQALGQGPQFIFQYYEEEERQRGNFPDRFSGHQFPNYSSELNVNALLLGDSALYLCASSLGSGSGGTDTQYFGPGTRLTVL.